This T cell receptor beta chain was captured by sequencing in a study of blood T cell repertoires in COVID-19. The overall study: COVID-19 samples, acute and convalescent, were from the United States, Italy and Spain.

This CDR3 comprises 16 residues. Germline V gives CDR1 SGHTA, CDR2 FQGNSA. Trimming removed 5 bases from V and 0 bases from J, with 13 bases in between. This table comes from immunoSEQ multiplex PCR, and its TCRdb copy is limited to in-frame clones, with some not included. The sample consists of 60,000 to 70,000 clones, nearly 85% of them appearing once. V usage is TRBV7-2 and J usage is TRBJ1-4, with D perhaps TRBD1 (5 bases). The sequence was obtained from a human donor in a cohort sampled during active COVID-19. Sequenced sample: peripheral blood. CDR3 sequence (DNA): TGTGCCAGCAGCCCGGGGGGTTGGGCAACTAATGAAAAACTGTTTTTT. Its translation: CASSPGGWATNEKLFF.